What follows are 5 T cell receptor beta chains derived from one specimen sequenced in a study of blood T cell repertoires in COVID-19. Sequencing was performed with immunoSEQ multiplex PCR; in TCRdb, only in-frame clones are kept and a portion is missing. The data contain roughly 320,000 clones, around 90% of them singletons. The sequencing input was peripheral blood. The receptors stem from a woman aged 45 to 65 with COVID-19, enrolled during active disease.

The chain couples TRBV6-5 to TRBJ2-1, with 12 nucleotides matching TRBD1. Germline CDR1 reads MNHEY; CDR2 reads SVGAGI. V shed 6 bases, J shed 7 bases, and the junction held 7 bases outside the gene matches. This CDR3 spans 15 amino acids. CDR3 in DNA: TGTGCCAGCAGCAAGGGACAGGGGGCGAGAAATGAGCAGTTCTTC. This sequence encodes CASSKGQGARNEQFF.

The genes are TRBV3-1 (or the pseudogene TRBV3-2) and TRBJ2-7; a weak D match, TRBD1 (5 bases). The CDR3 is 15 residues long. The germline CDR1 and CDR2 sequences are LGHDT and YNNKEL (reference sequence). V was pared by 3 bases and J by 1 base, with 13 bases between. The CDR3 coding sequence is TGTGCCAGCAGCCAGGAACTGCAGGGTTCCTACGAGCAGTACTTC. Translated, it gives CASSQELQGSYEQYF.

The chain links TRBV30 to TRBJ2-3; 13 nucleotides align to TRBD2. CDR3 size: 17 residues. Germline V lookup: CDR1 GTSNPN, CDR2 SVGIG (reference sequence). The V gene end was trimmed by 3 bases and the J gene end by 4 bases; junction bases not matched to a gene: 10. CDR3 amino acids: CAWSPRPGLAGPDTQYF. CDR3 coding DNA: TGTGCCTGGAGCCCCCGGCCGGGACTAGCGGGACCAGATACGCAGTATTTT.

On this clone itself: This CDR3 is also generated by other DNA sequences in the sample. The chain combines TRBV5-1 with TRBJ2-7; TRBD1 might be the D (6 bases). Germline CDR1 reads SGHRS; CDR2 reads YFSETQ. V was clipped by 0 bases and J by 0 bases, with 10 bases between them. The CDR3 has 15 amino acids. The CDR3 region has the DNA TGCGCCAGCAGCTTGGGAGGGGGAAGCTCCTACGAGCAGTACTTC. Protein: CASSLGGGSSYEQYF.

The chain recombines TRBV10-3 with TRBJ2-3, with 9 positions matching TRBD1. J gave up 0 bases and V 7 bases, and 2 bases lay outside the gene matches. The CDR3 is made up of 14 amino acids. The germline gives CDR1 ENHRY, CDR2 SYGVKD. CDR3 nucleotides: TGTGCCATCAAGGGACAGGGAAGCACAGATACGCAGTATTTT. Protein sequence: CAIKGQGSTDTQYF.